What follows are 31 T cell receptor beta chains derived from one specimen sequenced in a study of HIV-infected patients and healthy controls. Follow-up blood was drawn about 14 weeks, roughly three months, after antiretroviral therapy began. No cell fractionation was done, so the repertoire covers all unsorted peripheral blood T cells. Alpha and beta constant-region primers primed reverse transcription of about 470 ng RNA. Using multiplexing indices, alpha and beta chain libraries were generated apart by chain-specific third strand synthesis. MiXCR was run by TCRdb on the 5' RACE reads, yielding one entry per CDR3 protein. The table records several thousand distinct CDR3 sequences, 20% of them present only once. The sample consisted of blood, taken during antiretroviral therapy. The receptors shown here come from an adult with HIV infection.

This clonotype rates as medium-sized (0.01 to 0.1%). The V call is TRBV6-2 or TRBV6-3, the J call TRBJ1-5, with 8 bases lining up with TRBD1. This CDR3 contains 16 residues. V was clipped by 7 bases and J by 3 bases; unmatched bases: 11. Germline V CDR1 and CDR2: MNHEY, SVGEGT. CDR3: CASTGQGGAINQPQHF. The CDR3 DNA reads TGTGCCAGCACCGGACAGGGTGGGGCAATCAATCAGCCCCAGCATTTT.

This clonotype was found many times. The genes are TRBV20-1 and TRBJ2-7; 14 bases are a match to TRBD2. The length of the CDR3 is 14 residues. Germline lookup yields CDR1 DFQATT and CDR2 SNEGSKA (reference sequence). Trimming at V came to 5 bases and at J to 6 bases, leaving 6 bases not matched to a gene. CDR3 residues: CSALQTSGGAEQYF. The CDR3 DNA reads TGCAGTGCTCTACAGACTAGCGGGGGGGCCGAGCAGTACTTC.

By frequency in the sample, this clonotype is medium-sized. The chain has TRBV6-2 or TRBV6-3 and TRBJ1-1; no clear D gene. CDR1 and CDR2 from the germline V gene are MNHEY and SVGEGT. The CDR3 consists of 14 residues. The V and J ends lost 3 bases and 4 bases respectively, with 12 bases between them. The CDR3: CASSYAGPSTEAFF. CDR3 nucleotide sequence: TGTGCCAGCAGTTATGCAGGACCGAGCACTGAAGCTTTCTTT.

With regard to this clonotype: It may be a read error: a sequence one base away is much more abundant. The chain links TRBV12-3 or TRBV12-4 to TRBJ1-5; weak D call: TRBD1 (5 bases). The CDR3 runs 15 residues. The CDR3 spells CDSSYDVGNRQPQHF. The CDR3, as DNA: TGTGACAGCAGTTACGATGTGGGGAACAGGCAGCCCCAGCATTTT.

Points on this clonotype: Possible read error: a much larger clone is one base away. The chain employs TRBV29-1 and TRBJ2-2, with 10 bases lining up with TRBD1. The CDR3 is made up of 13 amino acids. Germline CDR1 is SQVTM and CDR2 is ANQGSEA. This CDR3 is CRARQGAGGELFF. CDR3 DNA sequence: TGCAGAGCCCGACAGGGGGCGGGCGGGGAGCTGTTTTTT.

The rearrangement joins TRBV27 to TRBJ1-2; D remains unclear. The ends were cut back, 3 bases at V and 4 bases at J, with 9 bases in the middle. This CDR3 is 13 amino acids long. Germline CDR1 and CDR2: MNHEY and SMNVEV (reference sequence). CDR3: CASSFGPSYGYTF. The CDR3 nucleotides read TGTGCCAGCAGTTTTGGTCCAAGCTATGGCTACACCTTC.

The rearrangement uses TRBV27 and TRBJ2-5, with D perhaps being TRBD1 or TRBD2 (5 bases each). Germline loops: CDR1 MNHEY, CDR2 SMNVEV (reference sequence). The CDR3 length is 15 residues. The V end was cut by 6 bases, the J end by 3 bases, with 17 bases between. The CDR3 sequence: CASSPGTGWEETQYF. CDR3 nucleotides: TGTGCCAGCAGCCCTGGGACCGGGTGGGAAGAGACCCAGTACTTC.

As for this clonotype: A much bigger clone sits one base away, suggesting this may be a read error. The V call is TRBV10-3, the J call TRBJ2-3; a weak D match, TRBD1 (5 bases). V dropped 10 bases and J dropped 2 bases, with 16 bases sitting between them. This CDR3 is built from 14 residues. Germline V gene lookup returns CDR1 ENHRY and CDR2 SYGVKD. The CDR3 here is CATSPMDITDTQYF. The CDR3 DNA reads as TGTGCCACGTCCCCCATGGACATCACAGATACGCAGTATTTT.

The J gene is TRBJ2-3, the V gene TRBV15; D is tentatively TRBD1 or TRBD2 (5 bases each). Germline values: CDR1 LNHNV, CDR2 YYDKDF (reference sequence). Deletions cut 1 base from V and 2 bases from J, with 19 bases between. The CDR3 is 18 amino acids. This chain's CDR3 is CATSRALGAEGNTDTQYF. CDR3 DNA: TGTGCCACCAGCAGAGCCCTAGGGGCTGAGGGTAACACAGATACGCAGTATTTT.

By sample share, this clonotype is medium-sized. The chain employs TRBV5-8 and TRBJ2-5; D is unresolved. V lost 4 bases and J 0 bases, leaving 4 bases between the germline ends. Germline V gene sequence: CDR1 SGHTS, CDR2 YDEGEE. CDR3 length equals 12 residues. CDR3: CASSPYQETQYF. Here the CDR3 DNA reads TGTGCCAGCAGCCCGTACCAAGAGACCCAGTACTTC.

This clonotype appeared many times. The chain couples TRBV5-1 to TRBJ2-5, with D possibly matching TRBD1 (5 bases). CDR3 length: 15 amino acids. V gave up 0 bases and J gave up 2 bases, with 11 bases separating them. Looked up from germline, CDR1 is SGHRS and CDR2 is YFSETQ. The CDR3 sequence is CASSLGGPMQETQYF. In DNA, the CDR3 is TGCGCCAGCAGCTTGGGGGGCCCTATGCAAGAGACCCAGTACTTC.

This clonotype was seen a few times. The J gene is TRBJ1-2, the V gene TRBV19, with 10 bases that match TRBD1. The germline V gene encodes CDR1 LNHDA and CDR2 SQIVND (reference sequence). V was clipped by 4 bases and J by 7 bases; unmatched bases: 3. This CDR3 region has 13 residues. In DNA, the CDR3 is TGTGCCAGTAGTACGCGGGACAGGGGTGGCTACACCTTC. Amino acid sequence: CASSTRDRGGYTF. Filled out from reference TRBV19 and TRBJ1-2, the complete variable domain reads DGGITQSPKYLFRKEGQNVTLSCEQNLNHDAMYWYRQDPGQGLRLIYYSQIVNDFQKGDIAEGYSVSREKKESFPLTVTSAQKNPTAFYLCASSTRDRGGYTFGSGTRLTVV.

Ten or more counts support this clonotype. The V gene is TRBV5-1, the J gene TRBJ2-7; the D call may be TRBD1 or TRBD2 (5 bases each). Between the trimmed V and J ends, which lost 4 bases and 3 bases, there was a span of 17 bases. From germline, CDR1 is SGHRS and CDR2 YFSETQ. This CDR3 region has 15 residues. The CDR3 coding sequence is TGCGCCAGCAGCCTCAGACAGACCGCGGGCTACGAGCAGTACTTC. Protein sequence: CASSLRQTAGYEQYF. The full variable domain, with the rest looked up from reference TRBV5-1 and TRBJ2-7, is KAGVTQTPRYLIKTRGQQVTLSCSPISGHRSVSWYQQTPGQGLQFLFEYFSETQRNKGNFPGRFSGRQFSNSRSEMNVSTLELGDSALYLCASSLRQTAGYEQYFGPGTRLTVT.

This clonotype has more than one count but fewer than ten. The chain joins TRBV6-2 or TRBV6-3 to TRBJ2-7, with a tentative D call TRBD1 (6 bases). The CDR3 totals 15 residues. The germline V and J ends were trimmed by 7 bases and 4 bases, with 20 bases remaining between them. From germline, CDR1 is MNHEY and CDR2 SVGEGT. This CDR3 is CASTHQGLGGYEQYF. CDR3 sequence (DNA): TGTGCCAGCACCCACCAGGGGCTAGGCGGGTACGAGCAGTACTTC.

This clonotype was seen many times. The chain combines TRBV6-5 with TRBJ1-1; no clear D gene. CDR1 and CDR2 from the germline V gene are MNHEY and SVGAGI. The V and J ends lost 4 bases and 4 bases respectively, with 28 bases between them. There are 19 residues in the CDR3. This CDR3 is CASSSVLYSSRTWGTEAFF. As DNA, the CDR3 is TGTGCCAGCAGTTCCGTCCTTTACTCGTCTCGAACCTGGGGCACTGAAGCTTTCTTT.

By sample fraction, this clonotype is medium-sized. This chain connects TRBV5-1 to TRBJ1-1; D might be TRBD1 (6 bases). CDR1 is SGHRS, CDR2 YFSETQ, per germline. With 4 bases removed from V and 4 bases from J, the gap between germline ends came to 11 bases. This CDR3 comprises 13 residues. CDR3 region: CASSLIGGTEAFF. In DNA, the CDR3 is TGCGCCAGCAGCCTCATAGGGGGCACTGAAGCTTTCTTT.

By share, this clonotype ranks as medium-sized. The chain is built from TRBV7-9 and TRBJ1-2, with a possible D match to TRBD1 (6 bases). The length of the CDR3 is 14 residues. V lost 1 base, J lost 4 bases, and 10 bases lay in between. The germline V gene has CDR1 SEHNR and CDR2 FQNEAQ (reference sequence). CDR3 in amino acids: CASSLEAGAYGYTF. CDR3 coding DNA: TGTGCCAGCAGCTTAGAGGCAGGGGCCTATGGCTACACCTTC.

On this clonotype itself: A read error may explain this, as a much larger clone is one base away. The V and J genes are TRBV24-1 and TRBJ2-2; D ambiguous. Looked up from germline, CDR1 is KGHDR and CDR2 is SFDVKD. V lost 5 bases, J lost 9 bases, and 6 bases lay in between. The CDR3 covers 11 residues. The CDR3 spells CATSGNWELFF. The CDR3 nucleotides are TGTGCCACCAGTGGGAACTGGGAGCTGTTTTTT.

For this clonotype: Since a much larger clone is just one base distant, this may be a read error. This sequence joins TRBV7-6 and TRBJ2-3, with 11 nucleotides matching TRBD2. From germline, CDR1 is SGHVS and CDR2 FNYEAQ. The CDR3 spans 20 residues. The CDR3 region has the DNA TGTCCCAGCAGCTTAGCATCGGCTAGCGGGGGGCATCCTAGCACAGATACGCAGTATTTT. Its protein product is CPSSLASASGGHPSTDTQYF.

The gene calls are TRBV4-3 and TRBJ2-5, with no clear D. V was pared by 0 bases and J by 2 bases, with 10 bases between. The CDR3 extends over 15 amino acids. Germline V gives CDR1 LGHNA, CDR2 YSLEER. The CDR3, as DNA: TGCGCCAGCAGCCAAGATGGTCATGGGCAAGAGACCCAGTACTTC. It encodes CASSQDGHGQETQYF.

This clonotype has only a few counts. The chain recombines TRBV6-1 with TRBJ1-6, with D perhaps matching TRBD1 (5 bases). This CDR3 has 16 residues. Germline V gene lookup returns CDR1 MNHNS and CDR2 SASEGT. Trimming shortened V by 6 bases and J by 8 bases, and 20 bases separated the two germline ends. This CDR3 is CASRGDRGQLDSPLHF. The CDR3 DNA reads TGTGCCAGCAGAGGGGACCGAGGGCAGCTGGATTCACCCCTCCACTTT.

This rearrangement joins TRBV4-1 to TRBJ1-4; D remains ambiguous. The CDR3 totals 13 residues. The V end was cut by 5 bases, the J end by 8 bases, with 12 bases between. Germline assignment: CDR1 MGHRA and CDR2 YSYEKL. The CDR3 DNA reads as TGCGCCAGCAGCAAAGTGCCAGACGAAAAACTGTTTTTT. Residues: CASSKVPDEKLFF.

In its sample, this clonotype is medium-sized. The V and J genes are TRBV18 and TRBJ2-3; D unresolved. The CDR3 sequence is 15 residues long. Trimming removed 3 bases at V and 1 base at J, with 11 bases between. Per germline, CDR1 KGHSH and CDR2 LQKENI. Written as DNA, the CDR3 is TGTGCCAGCTCACCCGAAGACTCAGGCACAGATACGCAGTATTTT. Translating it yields CASSPEDSGTDTQYF. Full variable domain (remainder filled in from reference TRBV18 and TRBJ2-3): NAGVMQNPRHLVRRRGQEARLRCSPMKGHSHVYWYRQLPEEGLKFMVYLQKENIIDESGMPKERFSAEFPKEGPSILRIQQVVRGDSAAYFCASSPEDSGTDTQYFGPGTRLTVL.

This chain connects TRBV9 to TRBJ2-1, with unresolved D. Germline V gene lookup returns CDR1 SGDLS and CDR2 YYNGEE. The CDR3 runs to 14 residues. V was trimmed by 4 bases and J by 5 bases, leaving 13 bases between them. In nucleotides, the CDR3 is TGTGCCAGCAGCCCATCCCACTTTGACAATGAGCAGTTCTTC. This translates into CASSPSHFDNEQFF.

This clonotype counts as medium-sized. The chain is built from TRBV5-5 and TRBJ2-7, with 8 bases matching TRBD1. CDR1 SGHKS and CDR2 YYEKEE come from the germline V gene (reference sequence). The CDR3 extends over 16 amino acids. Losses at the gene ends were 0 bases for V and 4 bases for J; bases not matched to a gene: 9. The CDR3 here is CASSLASGTGGYEQYF. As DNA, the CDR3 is TGTGCCAGCAGCTTGGCGTCCGGGACAGGAGGATACGAGCAGTACTTC.

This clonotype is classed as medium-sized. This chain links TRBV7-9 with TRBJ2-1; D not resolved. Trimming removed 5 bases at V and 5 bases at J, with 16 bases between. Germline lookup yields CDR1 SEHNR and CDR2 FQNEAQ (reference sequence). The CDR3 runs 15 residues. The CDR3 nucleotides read TGTGCCAGCAGCCCATCTCTGTCTGGGAACAATGAGCAGTTCTTC. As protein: CASSPSLSGNNEQFF.

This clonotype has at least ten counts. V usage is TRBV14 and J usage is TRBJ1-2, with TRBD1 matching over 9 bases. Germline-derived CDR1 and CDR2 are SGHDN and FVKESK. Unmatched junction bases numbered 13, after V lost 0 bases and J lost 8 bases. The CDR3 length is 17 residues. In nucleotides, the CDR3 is TGTGCCAGCAGCCAAGAACCAGGACAGGGGAGACCCCCCGGCTACACCTTC. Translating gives CASSQEPGQGRPPGYTF.

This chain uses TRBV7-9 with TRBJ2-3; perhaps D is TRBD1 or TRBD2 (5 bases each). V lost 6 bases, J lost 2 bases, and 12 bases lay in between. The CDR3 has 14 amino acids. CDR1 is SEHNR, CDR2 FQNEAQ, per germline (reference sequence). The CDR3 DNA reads TGTGCCAGCAGGCCGGGACCCCTCACAGATACGCAGTATTTT. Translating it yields CASRPGPLTDTQYF.

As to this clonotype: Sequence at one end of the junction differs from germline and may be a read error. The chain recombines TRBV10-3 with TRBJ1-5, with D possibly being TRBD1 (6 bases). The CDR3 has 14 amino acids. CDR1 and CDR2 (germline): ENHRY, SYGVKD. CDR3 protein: CAISELWDNHPQHF. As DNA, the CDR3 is TGTGCCATCAGTGAGTTATGGGACAATCATCCCCAGCATTTT.

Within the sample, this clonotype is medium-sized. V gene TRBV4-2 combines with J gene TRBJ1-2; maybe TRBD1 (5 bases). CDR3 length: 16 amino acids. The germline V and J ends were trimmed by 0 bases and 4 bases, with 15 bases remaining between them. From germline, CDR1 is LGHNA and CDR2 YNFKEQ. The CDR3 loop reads CASSQDPGAELYGYTF. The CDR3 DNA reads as TGTGCCAGCAGCCAAGATCCCGGGGCGGAACTCTATGGCTACACCTTC.

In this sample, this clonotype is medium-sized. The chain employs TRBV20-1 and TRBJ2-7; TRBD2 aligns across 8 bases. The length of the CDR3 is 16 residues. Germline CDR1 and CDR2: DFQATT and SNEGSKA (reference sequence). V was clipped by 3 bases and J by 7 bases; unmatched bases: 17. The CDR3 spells CSASYWTSPISGEQYF. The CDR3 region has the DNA TGCAGTGCTAGTTATTGGACTAGCCCCATCTCAGGGGAGCAGTACTTC.